What follows is one TCR beta chain and its context. The data stem from a study of blood T cell repertoires in COVID-19. Background on the study: PBMCs, B-cell-depleted T cells, or T cells were the source of the cDNA or gDNA that made up the material.

Original processing methods: Scientists estimated how many nucleated cells there were by amplifying reference gene primers. Some clones are missing from TCRdb's copy, which holds only in-frame ones; the method was immunoSEQ multiplex PCR. V, J and clone size were drawn from that table, and D and trimming were deduced from the DNA. The sample lists 200,000 to 300,000 clones; less than 90% were seen once. CDR3 size: 15 residues. V dropped 6 bases and J dropped 4; count of bases not matched to a gene: 9. The germline V gene encodes CDR1 SGHKS and CDR2 YYEKEE (reference sequence). This sequence was found in a middle-aged woman who had recovered from COVID-19. The chain employs TRBV5-5 and TRBJ2-1, with 8 bases lining up with TRBD2. The material sequenced was peripheral blood. This chain's CDR3 is CASTRGGVIYNEQFF. The CDR3 coding sequence is TGTGCCAGCACTCGGGGGGGCGTAATATACAATGAGCAGTTCTTC.